The T cell receptor (beta chain) under discussion was sequenced for a study of tumor and adjacent non-tumor tissue in lung cancer. This clonotype was recorded at least ten times. The ends were cut back, 7 bases at V and 4 bases at J, with 16 bases in the middle. The CDR3 runs to 14 residues. This sample's RNA came from whole unsorted tissue. Three rounds of nested PCR, following a modified ARM-PCR protocol, produced the TCRbeta library. TCRdb processed the multiplex PCR reads anew with MiXCR; each CDR3 protein has one entry. The sample consists of about 110,000 distinct CDR3 sequences, around 75% of them appearing once.

Sequencing was carried out using lung tumor tissue. The source is a woman aged 55-70 years with non-small cell lung cancer. J is TRBJ1-2 and V is TRBV12-3 or TRBV12-4, with a tentative D call TRBD1 (5 bases). DNA for the CDR3: TGTGCCAGCACCCTCTGGGGGAATTCCTATGGCTACACCTTC. It specifies CASTLWGNSYGYTF.